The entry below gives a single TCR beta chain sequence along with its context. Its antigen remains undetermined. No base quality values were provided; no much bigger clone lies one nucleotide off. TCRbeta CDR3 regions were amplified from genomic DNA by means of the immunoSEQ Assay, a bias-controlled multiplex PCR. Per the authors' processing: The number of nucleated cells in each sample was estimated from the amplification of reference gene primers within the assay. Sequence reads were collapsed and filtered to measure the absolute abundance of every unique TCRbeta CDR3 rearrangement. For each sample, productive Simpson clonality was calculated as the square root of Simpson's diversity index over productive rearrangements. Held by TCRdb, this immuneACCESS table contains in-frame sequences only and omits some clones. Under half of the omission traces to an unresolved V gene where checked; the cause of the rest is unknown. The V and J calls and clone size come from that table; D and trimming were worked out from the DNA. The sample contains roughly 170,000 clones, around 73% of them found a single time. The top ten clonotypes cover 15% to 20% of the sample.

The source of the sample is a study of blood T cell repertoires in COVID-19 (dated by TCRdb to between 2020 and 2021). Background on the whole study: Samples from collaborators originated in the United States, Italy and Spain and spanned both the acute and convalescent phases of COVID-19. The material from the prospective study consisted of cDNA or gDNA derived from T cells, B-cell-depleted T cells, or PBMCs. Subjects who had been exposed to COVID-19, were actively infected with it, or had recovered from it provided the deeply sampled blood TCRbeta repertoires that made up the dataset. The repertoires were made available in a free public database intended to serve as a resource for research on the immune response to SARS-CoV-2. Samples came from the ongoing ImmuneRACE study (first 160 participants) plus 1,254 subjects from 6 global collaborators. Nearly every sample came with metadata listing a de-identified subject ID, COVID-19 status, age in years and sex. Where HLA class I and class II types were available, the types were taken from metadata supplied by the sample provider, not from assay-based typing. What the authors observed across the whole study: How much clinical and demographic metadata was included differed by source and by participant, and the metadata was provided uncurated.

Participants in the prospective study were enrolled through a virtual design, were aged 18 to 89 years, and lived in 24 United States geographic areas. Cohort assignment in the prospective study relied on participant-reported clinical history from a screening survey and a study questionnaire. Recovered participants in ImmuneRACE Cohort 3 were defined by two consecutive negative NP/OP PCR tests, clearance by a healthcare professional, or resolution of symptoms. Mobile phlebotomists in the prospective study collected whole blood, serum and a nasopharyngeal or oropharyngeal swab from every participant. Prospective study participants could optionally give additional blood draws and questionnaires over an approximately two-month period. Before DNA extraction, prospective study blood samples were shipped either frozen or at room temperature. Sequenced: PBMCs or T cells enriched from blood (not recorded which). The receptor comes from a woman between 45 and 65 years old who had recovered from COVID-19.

CDR3 protein: CASSQDQGPRDREARYGYTF. The bases are TGCGCCAGCAGCCAAGACCAAGGACCCCGGGACAGGGAGGCTCGGTATGGCTACACCTTC. This receptor chain uses TRBV4-3 and TRBJ1-2; 9 junctional bases match TRBD1. The CDR3 starts with the cysteine, ends with the phenylalanine, and has 20 residues. Only the CDR3 portion is preserved as DNA: 60 bases, with reading frame beginning at the first base. V is cut back by 0 bases and J by 5 bases, with 19 bases in the junction unmatched. In the germline V gene, CDR1 corresponds to LGHNA and CDR2 to YSLEER.